What follows are 24 T cell receptor beta chains derived from one specimen sequenced in a study of T cell changes during pregnancy in multiple sclerosis (dated by TCRdb to the late 2010s). Library prep was done by the immunoSEQ multiplex PCR assay. Not all clones reach the TCRdb copy of this immuneACCESS table, which keeps in-frame sequences only. Checked studies attribute under half of the gap to unresolved V genes and leave the rest unexplained. The sample table shows about 18,000 clones, and about 85% are seen once. More than 9% of the sample belongs to the ten largest clones. Sequencing was performed on CD8+ T cells from peripheral blood mononuclear cells, taken after pregnancy. These receptors originate from a female donor with multiple sclerosis, enrolled in a pregnancy study.

The J gene is TRBJ2-3, the V gene TRBV6-4, with 9 bases identical to TRBD2. Germline V gives CDR1 MRHNA, CDR2 SNTAGT. With V trimmed by 6 bases and J by 1 base, 8 bases remained unmatched. The CDR3 has 16 residues. The CDR3 here is CASSPKAGGGTDTQYF. The CDR3 region has the DNA TGTGCCAGCAGCCCGAAAGCGGGGGGTGGCACAGATACGCAGTATTTT.

The chain joins TRBV7-8 to TRBJ2-5; unclear D gene. Germline loops: CDR1 SGHVS, CDR2 FQNEAQ. The V and J ends lost 1 base and 9 bases respectively, with 12 bases between them. This CDR3 contains 13 residues. CDR3 DNA sequence: TGTGCCAGCAGCTTAGATGGAGTGCTAGCCCAGTACTTC. Translation: CASSLDGVLAQYF. Based on the CDR3 plus reference TRBV7-8 and TRBJ2-5, the full variable domain is GAGVSQSPRYKVAKRGQDVALRCDPISGHVSLFWYQQALGQGPEFLTYFQNEAQLDKSGLPSDRFFAERPEGSVSTLKIQRTQQEDSAVYLCASSLDGVLAQYFGPGTRLLVL.

This sequence joins TRBV6-1 and TRBJ2-7; maybe TRBD2 (6 bases). The CDR3 consists of 14 residues. CDR1 and CDR2 from the germline V gene are MNHNS and SASEGT. Trimming pared 5 bases from V and 0 bases from J, leaving 11 bases between. As DNA, the CDR3 is TGTGCCAGCAGTCCACGGGGGAGCTCCTACGAGCAGTACTTC. It yields the protein CASSPRGSSYEQYF.

This clone appeared a few times. This rearrangement joins TRBV29-1 to TRBJ1-1; D is perhaps TRBD1 (5 bases). Germline values: CDR1 SQVTM, CDR2 ANQGSEA. This CDR3 region has 12 residues. Trimming took off 7 bases at V and 5 bases at J, with 14 bases between the two ends. The CDR3 region has the DNA TGCAGCGCCCATACAGGCGGAACTGAAGCTTTCTTT. Encoded protein: CSAHTGGTEAFF.

This chain connects TRBV6-5 to TRBJ1-2, with D tentatively TRBD1 (6 bases). Germline V lookup: CDR1 MNHEY, CDR2 SVGAGI. This CDR3 is built from 14 residues. The V gene lost 1 base and the J gene lost 6 bases, with 12 bases spanning the gap. The CDR3 nucleotides are TGTGCCAGCAGTTACTTACAGGGTTTGGATGGCTACACCTTC. As protein: CASSYLQGLDGYTF.

The chain is built from TRBV4-3 and TRBJ2-1; 8 nucleotides align to TRBD2. Looked up from germline, CDR1 is LGHNA and CDR2 is YSLEER. Trimming cost V 0 bases and J 2 bases; bases outside gene matches: 3. CDR3 length: 16 amino acids. CDR3 sequence reads: CASSQEVAGTYNEQFF. The DNA of the CDR3 is TGCGCCAGCAGCCAAGAAGTAGCGGGAACCTACAATGAGCAGTTCTTC.

This sequence joins TRBV6-1 and TRBJ2-3; 13 bases are shared with TRBD2. V was clipped by 9 bases and J by 2 bases; unmatched bases: 5. There are 15 residues in the CDR3. In germline, CDR1 is MNHNS, CDR2 SASEGT. The CDR3, as DNA: TGTGCCAGTACGGGACTAGCGGGATCCACAGATACGCAGTATTTT. Its translation: CASTGLAGSTDTQYF.

Here the CDR3 reads CASSYSTGETNNEQFF. Written as DNA, the CDR3 is TGTGCCAGCAGTTACTCGACGGGGGAAACTAACAATGAGCAGTTCTTC. J is TRBJ2-1 and V is TRBV6-5; TRBD2 might be the D (6 bases). The CDR3 consists of 16 residues. The germline CDR1 and CDR2 sequences are MNHEY and SVGAGI. V was shortened by 0 bases and J by 5 bases, with 14 bases between the two germline ends.

The gene calls are TRBV2 and TRBJ2-4; 11 positions match TRBD1. The germline V gene encodes CDR1 SNHLY and CDR2 FYNNEI. The CDR3 runs 17 residues. V lost 4 bases and J lost 6; bases outside the gene matches: 11. The CDR3 sequence is CASSGGQGVLSGNIQYF. The CDR3 bases are TGTGCCAGCAGTGGGGGACAGGGGGTCCTCTCAGGAAACATTCAGTACTTC.

The chain employs TRBV27 and TRBJ2-5, with 11 positions matching TRBD1. Germline V gives CDR1 MNHEY, CDR2 SMNVEV (reference sequence). The length of the CDR3 is 15 residues. V trimming: 4 bases; J trimming: 5 bases; junction bases outside the gene matches: 6. CDR3 nucleotide sequence: TGTGCCAGCAGTTACGGGACAGGGGGAGGTGAGACCCAGTACTTC. Translation gives CASSYGTGGGETQYF.

V gene TRBV27 combines with J gene TRBJ2-1, with D maybe TRBD2 (6 bases). The CDR3 has 14 residues. Germline assignment: CDR1 MNHEY and CDR2 SMNVEV (reference sequence). V was pared by 8 bases and J by 0 bases, with 11 bases between. The CDR3 nucleotides are TGTGCCAGCCGCCCCGGGGGCTCCTACAATGAGCAGTTCTTC. Protein: CASRPGGSYNEQFF.

V gene TRBV27 combines with J gene TRBJ2-2; 7 positions match TRBD1. CDR3 length equals 20 residues. The J segment lost 1 base and the V segment lost 4 bases, leaving 18 bases of the junction unmatched. CDR1 is MNHEY, CDR2 SMNVEV, per germline (reference sequence). For the CDR3, the DNA is TGTGCCAGCAGTTGGATCCAGGGACAGCCATTCAAACGGAACACCGGGGAGCTGTTTTTT. Its protein product is CASSWIQGQPFKRNTGELFF.

The chain links TRBV10-3 to TRBJ2-2; tentatively, D is TRBD2 (6 bases). This CDR3 spans 12 amino acids. Germline CDR1 reads ENHRY; CDR2 reads SYGVKD. V lost 6 bases to trimming and J lost 4 bases, with 6 bases between them. Here the CDR3 DNA reads TGTGCCATCAGCGGGAGCACCGGGGAGCTGTTTTTT. Its translation is CAISGSTGELFF.

The CDR3 DNA reads TGTGCCTGCCAGGGACTAGCGGGAGACGAGCAGTACTTC. Its translation is CACQGLAGDEQYF. The V gene is TRBV30, the J gene TRBJ2-7, with 14 bases identical to TRBD2. Germline CDR1 GTSNPN, CDR2 SVGIG (reference sequence). V was clipped by 6 bases and J by 5 bases; unmatched bases: 3. The CDR3 loop spans 13 amino acids. Drawing the rest from reference TRBV30 and TRBJ2-7, the complete variable domain is SQTIHQWPATLVQPVGSPLSLECTVEGTSNPNLYWYRQAAGRGLQLLFYSVGIGQISSEVPQNLSASRPQDRQFILSSKKLLLSDSGFYLCACQGLAGDEQYFGPGTRLTVT.

V gene TRBV5-6 combines with J gene TRBJ2-7, with 9 bases that match TRBD1. V lost 3 bases to trimming and J lost 7 bases; unmatched junction nucleotides: 5. The V gene's germline CDR1 is SGHDT and CDR2 YYEEEE. The CDR3 loop spans 13 amino acids. This CDR3 reads CASSWDRVGEQYF. The CDR3 DNA sequence: TGTGCCAGCAGCTGGGACAGGGTCGGGGAGCAGTACTTC.

The V and J genes are TRBV29-1 and TRBJ2-1; the match to TRBD2 covers 7 bases. The CDR3 covers 11 residues. The J segment lost 12 bases and the V segment lost 3 bases, leaving 5 bases of the junction unmatched. Looked up from germline, CDR1 is SQVTM and CDR2 is ANQGSEA. The CDR3 protein is CSVEGGVGQFF. CDR3 in DNA: TGCAGCGTTGAGGGGGGGGTTGGGCAGTTCTTC.

CDR3 in amino acids: CASSLDSLAHYNEQFF. The CDR3 coding sequence is TGTGCCAGCAGCTTAGACAGCCTAGCCCACTACAATGAGCAGTTCTTC. This sequence joins TRBV7-9 and TRBJ2-1, with D perhaps matching TRBD2 (5 bases). The germline V gene encodes CDR1 SEHNR and CDR2 FQNEAQ (reference sequence). V shed 1 base and J shed 3 bases, with 13 bases lying between them. The CDR3 covers 16 residues.

The rearrangement links TRBV4-3 to TRBJ1-6; 7 bases fit TRBD1. The length of the CDR3 is 16 residues. Per the germline V gene, CDR1 is LGHNA and CDR2 is YSLEER. V gave up 3 bases and J gave up 0 bases; unmatched junction bases: 2. The CDR3 reads CASSQGQHSYNSPLHF. In nucleotides, the CDR3 is TGCGCCAGCAGCCAGGGACAGCACTCCTATAATTCACCCCTCCACTTT.

This chain joins TRBV28 and TRBJ2-7, with TRBD2 as a possible D gene (6 bases). The germline V and J ends were trimmed by 5 bases and 2 bases, with 16 bases remaining between them. Germline CDR1 is MDHEN and CDR2 is SYDVKM. CDR3 length equals 15 residues. The CDR3 DNA follows: TGTGCCAGCAGTACGAGACTAGAAGACGCCTACGAGCAGTACTTC. Residues: CASSTRLEDAYEQYF. Variable domain in full (rest from reference TRBV28 and TRBJ2-7): DVKVTQSSRYLVKRTGEKVFLECVQDMDHENMFWYRQDPGLGLRLIYFSYDVKMKEKGDIPEGYSVSREKKERFSLILESASTNQTSMYLCASSTRLEDAYEQYFGPGTRLTVT.

This chain links TRBV15 with TRBJ1-4; 10 bases are shared with TRBD1. The CDR3 contains 15 residues. With V trimmed by 7 bases and J by 8 bases, 10 bases remained unmatched. The germline V gene encodes CDR1 LNHNV and CDR2 YYDKDF (reference sequence). This CDR3 is CATTFRQGAKEKLFF. The CDR3 DNA reads as TGTGCCACCACCTTTCGACAGGGGGCGAAAGAAAAACTGTTTTTT.

The CDR3 DNA follows: TGTGCCAGCAGCTTGTTAGCGGATTCCTACGAGCAGTACTTC. Translated: CASSLLADSYEQYF. The genes are TRBV7-8 and TRBJ2-7; tentative D call: TRBD2 (6 bases). Per germline, CDR1 SGHVS and CDR2 FQNEAQ. The CDR3 extends over 14 amino acids. Trimming pared 3 bases from V and 1 base from J, leaving 10 bases between.

V and J are TRBV11-2 and TRBJ1-3; D perhaps matches TRBD1 (5 bases). CDR1 and CDR2 (germline): SGHAT, FQNNGV. This CDR3 region has 15 residues. Trimming shortened V by 5 bases and J by 6 bases, and 17 bases separated the two germline ends. The CDR3 DNA sequence: TGTGCCAGCAGCCTCGTGGGGTCGGGGGAAAACACCATATATTTT. The encoded protein is CASSLVGSGENTIYF.

J is TRBJ2-1 and V is TRBV11-3; 14 bases fit TRBD2. This CDR3 contains 17 residues. The ends lost 4 bases at V and 3 bases at J; junction bases unmatched: 5. Per germline, CDR1 SGHNT and CDR2 YENEEA. The CDR3 sequence: CASSSGLAGGFYNEQFF. Written as DNA, the CDR3 is TGTGCCAGCAGCTCTGGACTAGCGGGGGGTTTCTACAATGAGCAGTTCTTC.

The rearrangement uses TRBV9 and TRBJ2-5; 10 nucleotides agree with TRBD1. The CDR3 is made up of 16 amino acids. The J segment lost 5 bases and the V segment lost 4 bases, leaving 11 bases of the junction unmatched. The germline CDR1 and CDR2 sequences are SGDLS and YYNGEE. The CDR3 loop reads CASSPPWTGGSETQYF. The CDR3 bases are TGTGCCAGCAGCCCTCCATGGACAGGGGGTTCGGAGACCCAGTACTTC.